These T cell receptor beta chains were read from a single sample in a study of cytomegalovirus exposure and HLA in healthy donors. Using immunoSEQ multiplex PCR, the repertoire was profiled, and TCRdb retains in-frame clones only, with some absent. Its clone listing holds approximately 58,000 clones. Sequences were obtained from PBMCs. The receptors originated from a woman in her forties or fifties in good health and CMV-seropositive. Both conserved end residues are part of each CDR3. A D gene is named only where the DNA matches it firmly.

>TRBD1|TRBV5-1|TRBJ2-1|14
TGCGCCAGCAGCCAGGACAGGGGGTGGAATGAGCAGTTCTTC
CASSQDRGWNEQFF
>-|TRBV27|TRBJ1-6|12
TGTGCCAGCAGTACTTACCGCTCACCCCTCCACTTT
CASSTYRSPLHF
>-|TRBV6-1|TRBJ2-7|13
TGTGCCAGCAGTGAACCCTACAGCTACGAGCAGTACTTC
CASSEPYSYEQYF
>-|TRBV5-1|TRBJ2-3|15
TGCGCCAGCAGCAGACGGACAGACCTCACAGATACGCAGTATTTT
CASSRRTDLTDTQYF
>TRBD2|TRBV19|TRBJ2-1|14
TGTGCCAGTACCCCAAGCGGGACGAGTCATGAGCAGTTCTTC
CASTPSGTSHEQFF
>-|TRBV7-6|TRBJ2-1|14
TGTGCCAGCAGCTTACTGAGCTCCTACAATGAGCAGTTCTTC
CASSLLSSYNEQFF
>-|TRBV2|TRBJ2-5|15
TGTGCCAGCAGTGCAAACGCCGGTTTCCAAGAGACCCAGTACTTC
CASSANAGFQETQYF
>-|TRBV6-5|TRBJ1-4|13
TGTGCCAGCAGTATCGGACTGAATGAAAAACTGTTTTTT
CASSIGLNEKLFF
>-|TRBV7-2|TRBJ1-6|17
TGTGCCAGCAGCCGGCCTGGGGGGATCGTCAATAATTCACCCCTCCACTTT
CASSRPGGIVNNSPLHF
>-|TRBV19|TRBJ1-1|13
TGTGCCGCCAGGGGTTGGACCAACACTGAAGCTTTCTTT
CAARGWTNTEAFF
>TRBD1|TRBV5-1|TRBJ1-1|14
TGCGCCAGCTCATGGACAGGAGAGAACACTGAAGCTTTCTTT
CASSWTGENTEAFF
>TRBD2|TRBV7-3|TRBJ2-3|12
TGTGCCAGCAGCTTAAGGGGGGGTACGCAGTATTTT
CASSLRGGTQYF
>-|TRBV10-3|TRBJ2-7|11
TGTGCCATCTCCAACAGTTACGAGCAGTACTTC
CAISNSYEQYF
>-|TRBV19|TRBJ1-3|15
TGTGCCAGTAAGACGACAGGTAATTCTGGAAACACCATATATTTT
CASKTTGNSGNTIYF
>-|TRBV10-3|TRBJ2-5|13
TGTGCCATCATGAGGACAACCGAAGAGACCCAGTACTTC
CAIMRTTEETQYF
>-|TRBV7-2|TRBJ2-7|11
TGTGCCAGCAGCTCCCGTGAGGCGCAGTACTTC
CASSSREAQYF
>-|TRBV7-9|TRBJ2-5|18
TGTGCCAGCAGCTTAGGAGGTTCGGCAGGGGCCCCCCAAGAGACCCAGTACTTC
CASSLGGSAGAPQETQYF
>-|TRBV11-2|TRBJ2-7|11
TGTGCCAGCAGCTCCGCCTACGAGCAGTACTTC
CASSSAYEQYF
>TRBD1|TRBV27|TRBJ1-2|16
TGTGCCAGCAGTTCCCTCGCCGGGACAGCTAACTATGGCTACACCTTC
CASSSLAGTANYGYTF
>TRBD1|TRBV2|TRBJ2-7|13
TGTGCCAGCAGCCTGGACAGGGGGAACGAGCAGTACTTC
CASSLDRGNEQYF
>-|TRBV5-1|TRBJ2-3|15
TGCGCCAGCAGACCCTTGGGCTCAGCGGTAACACTCCAGTATTTT
CASRPLGSAVTLQYF
>-|TRBV18|TRBJ2-2|18
TGTGCCAGCTCATCAAAGTATCCCCAGGAGGTAATCACCGGGGAGCTGTTTTTT
CASSSKYPQEVITGELFF
>-|TRBV18|TRBJ1-1|13
TGTGCCAGCTCACCCGAGGGTGGAACTGAAGCTTTCTTT
CASSPEGGTEAFF
>TRBD1|TRBV11-2|TRBJ2-7|17
TGTGCCAGCAGCTTAGTGGGCAGGGGGCGGCTCGATCTCGAGCAGTACTTC
CASSLVGRGRLDLEQYF
>-|TRBV7-2|TRBJ1-2|13
TGTGCCAGCAGCATAGGGGAGTTCTATGGCTACACCTTC
CASSIGEFYGYTF
>TRBD2|TRBV5-6|TRBJ2-5|15
TGTGCCAGCAGCTTTTCCCCGGGAGGGTCGGGGGAGCAGTACTTC
CASSFSPGGSGEQYF
>TRBD1|TRBV18|TRBJ2-7|16
TGTGCCAGCTCATCTTGGGACAGGGGGCGCCCCTACGAGCAGTACTTC
CASSSWDRGRPYEQYF
>-|TRBV6-5|TRBJ1-3|13
TGTGCCAGCAGACAAGAATCTGGAAACACCATATATTTT
CASRQESGNTIYF
>-|TRBV9|TRBJ1-4|13
TGTGCCAGTGGGGGGGCCCCTAATGAAAAACTGTTTTTT
CASGGAPNEKLFF